This is a list of T cell receptor beta chains from one sample in a study of regulatory T cells in long-lasting Graves disease. Using its own MiXCR run on the multiplex PCR reads, TCRdb lists one record per CDR3 protein. The sample carries fewer than 650,000 distinct CDR3 sequences, approximately 15% recorded once. This sample also belongs to another study, concerning T cells in Graves' hyperthyroidism and ophthalmopathy.

The starting material was peripheral blood mononuclear cells (PBMCs), obtained at new diagnosis, from a patient treated with antithyroid drugs. These receptors all stem from a woman aged 25 to 45 with Graves disease. CDR3s include the opening cysteine and the closing phenylalanine or tryptophan. The order of the fields is V gene, clone size, D gene, J gene, CDR3 protein, CDR3 DNA. The D gene is left open where the match is weak. Size values are once, few and many counts, or a class for expanded clones, and some rows have none.

V gene: TRBV12-3/TRBV12-4
clone size: few
D gene: -
J gene: TRBJ2-7
CDR3 protein: CASSSLLSYEQYF
CDR3 DNA: TGTGCCAGCAGTTCCCTCCTCTCCTACGAGCAGTACTTC

V gene: TRBV7-9
clone size: -
D gene: -
J gene: TRBJ1-6
CDR3 protein: CALTIPPDSPLHF
CDR3 DNA: TGTGCTCTTACAATCCCGCCGGATTCACCCCTCCACTTT

V gene: TRBV2
clone size: many
D gene: TRBD1
J gene: TRBJ2-7
CDR3 protein: CASRIARQGPYEQYF
CDR3 DNA: TGTGCCAGCAGGATTGCCCGACAGGGACCCTACGAGCAGTACTTC

V gene: TRBV28
clone size: -
D gene: -
J gene: TRBJ2-1
CDR3 protein: CASSPQGPLVNEQFF
CDR3 DNA: TGTGCCAGCAGTCCTCAGGGCCCGTTGGTTAATGAGCAGTTCTTC

V gene: TRBV20-1
clone size: -
D gene: -
J gene: TRBJ1-2
CDR3 protein: CSAVTWGASNGYTF
CDR3 DNA: TGCAGTGCTGTAACGTGGGGGGCCTCGAATGGCTACACCTTC

V gene: TRBV25-1
clone size: -
D gene: -
J gene: TRBJ1-4
CDR3 protein: CASSEPSISGDEKLFF
CDR3 DNA: TGTGCCAGCAGTGAACCCTCCATATCGGGGGATGAAAAACTGTTTTTT

V gene: TRBV12-3/TRBV12-4
clone size: many
D gene: -
J gene: TRBJ2-3
CDR3 protein: CASSSTRTLTDTQYF
CDR3 DNA: TGTGCCAGCAGTTCCACTAGGACGCTCACAGATACGCAGTATTTT

V gene: TRBV3-1
clone size: many
D gene: -
J gene: TRBJ2-5
CDR3 protein: CASSQQGVSETQYF
CDR3 DNA: TGTGCCAGCAGCCAACAAGGGGTCTCCGAGACCCAGTACTTC

V gene: TRBV30
clone size: many
D gene: -
J gene: TRBJ2-7
CDR3 protein: CAWRRDYEQYF
CDR3 DNA: TGTGCCTGGAGACGGGATTACGAGCAGTACTTC

V gene: TRBV5-1
clone size: few
D gene: TRBD2
J gene: TRBJ2-3
CDR3 protein: CASRGGGSDTQYF
CDR3 DNA: TGCGCCAGCAGAGGCGGGGGATCCGATACGCAGTATTTT

V gene: TRBV12-3/TRBV12-4
clone size: many
D gene: -
J gene: TRBJ2-2
CDR3 protein: CASHTRTVSSTGELFF
CDR3 DNA: TGTGCCAGCCATACTAGGACTGTATCTAGCACCGGGGAGCTGTTTTTT

V gene: TRBV28
clone size: many
D gene: -
J gene: TRBJ2-7
CDR3 protein: CASSFSGGYYEQYF
CDR3 DNA: TGTGCCAGCAGTTTCTCCGGGGGTTACTACGAGCAGTACTTC

V gene: TRBV29-1
clone size: few
D gene: -
J gene: TRBJ1-1
CDR3 protein: CSVTASDTEAFF
CDR3 DNA: TGCAGCGTGACAGCCAGTGACACTGAAGCTTTCTTT

V gene: TRBV7-9
clone size: once
D gene: -
J gene: TRBJ2-5
CDR3 protein: CASRPGTPNPETQYF
CDR3 DNA: TGTGCCAGCAGACCCGGGACCCCAAATCCCGAGACCCAGTACTTC

V gene: TRBV24-1
clone size: few
D gene: -
J gene: TRBJ2-1
CDR3 protein: CATSELNNEQFF
CDR3 DNA: TGTGCCACCAGTGAACTTAACAATGAGCAGTTCTTC

V gene: TRBV28
clone size: -
D gene: -
J gene: TRBJ2-2
CDR3 protein: CASGRTLAGELFF
CDR3 DNA: TGTGCCAGCGGGCGGACTTTGGCCGGGGAGCTGTTTTTT

V gene: TRBV28
clone size: many
D gene: -
J gene: TRBJ1-1
CDR3 protein: CASKIEVNTEAFF
CDR3 DNA: TGTGCCAGCAAGATCGAGGTAAACACTGAAGCTTTCTTT

V gene: TRBV18
clone size: few
D gene: -
J gene: TRBJ2-7
CDR3 protein: CASSQNRLSYEQYF
CDR3 DNA: TGTGCCAGCTCCCAAAACAGGCTCTCCTACGAGCAGTACTTC

V gene: TRBV7-6
clone size: -
D gene: -
J gene: TRBJ2-4
CDR3 protein: CASSSRADDIQYF
CDR3 DNA: TGTGCCAGCAGCTCCAGAGCGGATGACATTCAGTACTTC

V gene: TRBV18
clone size: many
D gene: -
J gene: TRBJ2-1
CDR3 protein: CASSRGGVEEFF
CDR3 DNA: TGTGCCAGCTCTCGCGGTGGGGTTGAGGAGTTCTTC

V gene: TRBV20-1
clone size: few
D gene: -
J gene: TRBJ2-1
CDR3 protein: CSPRGGNEQFF
CDR3 DNA: TGCAGTCCCCGAGGGGGGAATGAGCAGTTCTTC

V gene: TRBV3-1
clone size: many
D gene: -
J gene: TRBJ2-3
CDR3 protein: CASSQVDTDTQYF
CDR3 DNA: TGTGCCAGCAGCCAAGTCGACACAGATACGCAGTATTTT

V gene: TRBV15
clone size: -
D gene: TRBD2
J gene: TRBJ2-1
CDR3 protein: CATSSSRLASNEQFF
CDR3 DNA: TGTGCCACCAGCAGTTCGAGACTAGCTTCCAATGAGCAGTTCTTC

V gene: TRBV20-1
clone size: few
D gene: -
J gene: TRBJ1-1
CDR3 protein: CSASVGWDTEAFF
CDR3 DNA: TGCAGTGCCTCGGTAGGATGGGACACTGAAGCTTTCTTT

V gene: TRBV27
clone size: -
D gene: -
J gene: TRBJ2-4
CDR3 protein: CASSLSSRQGRGGNIQYF
CDR3 DNA: TGTGCCAGCAGTTTATCTAGCCGGCAGGGTCGTGGGGGAAACATTCAGTACTTC

V gene: TRBV28
clone size: -
D gene: TRBD2
J gene: TRBJ2-1
CDR3 protein: CASSKGGTSVFNEQFF
CDR3 DNA: TGTGCCAGCAGCAAAGGCGGGACTAGCGTTTTCAATGAGCAGTTCTTC

V gene: TRBV24-1
clone size: -
D gene: TRBD2
J gene: TRBJ2-1
CDR3 protein: CATSDRTSPSNEQFF
CDR3 DNA: TGTGCCACCAGTGATCGGACTAGTCCCTCCAATGAGCAGTTCTTC

V gene: TRBV5-1
clone size: few
D gene: -
J gene: TRBJ2-7
CDR3 protein: CASKADVEQYF
CDR3 DNA: TGCGCCAGCAAAGCAGATGTGGAGCAGTACTTC

V gene: TRBV2
clone size: many
D gene: TRBD1
J gene: TRBJ2-5
CDR3 protein: CASSLQGASETQYF
CDR3 DNA: TGTGCCAGCAGCTTACAGGGGGCTTCCGAGACCCAGTACTTC

V gene: TRBV6-2/TRBV6-3
clone size: -
D gene: -
J gene: TRBJ2-6
CDR3 protein: CASSYTVTSGANVLTF
CDR3 DNA: TGTGCCAGCAGTTACACGGTGACCTCTGGGGCCAACGTCCTGACTTTC

V gene: TRBV6-1
clone size: few
D gene: -
J gene: TRBJ2-2
CDR3 protein: CASSRLVGDGELFF
CDR3 DNA: TGTGCCAGCAGCCGACTAGTGGGAGACGGGGAGCTGTTTTTT

V gene: TRBV28
clone size: many
D gene: -
J gene: TRBJ2-3
CDR3 protein: CASGTRTDTQYF
CDR3 DNA: TGTGCCAGCGGGACTCGTACAGATACGCAGTATTTT

V gene: TRBV11-1
clone size: many
D gene: -
J gene: TRBJ2-7
CDR3 protein: CASSLMEADEQYF
CDR3 DNA: TGTGCCAGCAGCTTAATGGAGGCGGACGAGCAGTACTTC

V gene: TRBV5-6
clone size: few
D gene: -
J gene: TRBJ2-1
CDR3 protein: CASSHTSISYNEQFF
CDR3 DNA: TGTGCCAGCAGCCATACTAGTATCTCCTACAATGAGCAGTTCTTC

V gene: TRBV4-1
clone size: -
D gene: -
J gene: TRBJ2-3
CDR3 protein: CASSQWPRGTDTQYF
CDR3 DNA: TGCGCCAGCAGCCAATGGCCGAGGGGCACAGATACGCAGTATTTT

V gene: TRBV11-2
clone size: many
D gene: -
J gene: TRBJ2-7
CDR3 protein: CASSLEPGPSYEQYF
CDR3 DNA: TGTGCCAGCAGCTTAGAACCCGGGCCCTCCTACGAGCAGTACTTC

V gene: TRBV20-1
clone size: many
D gene: -
J gene: TRBJ2-7
CDR3 protein: CSAELMDTPTYEQYF
CDR3 DNA: TGCAGTGCTGAACTTATGGACACGCCGACCTACGAGCAGTACTTC

V gene: TRBV7-3
clone size: once
D gene: TRBD2
J gene: TRBJ2-2
CDR3 protein: CASSLRTSGANPGELFF
CDR3 DNA: TGTGCCAGCAGCCTCCGGACTAGCGGAGCGAACCCCGGGGAGCTGTTTTTT

V gene: TRBV6-1
clone size: many
D gene: -
J gene: TRBJ2-7
CDR3 protein: CASRRGGFYEQYF
CDR3 DNA: TGTGCCAGCAGACGTGGCGGATTCTACGAGCAGTACTTC

V gene: TRBV9
clone size: few
D gene: TRBD1
J gene: TRBJ2-7
CDR3 protein: CASSPQLIGQGAVVQQYF
CDR3 DNA: TGTGCCAGCAGCCCCCAACTTATAGGACAGGGGGCCGTGGTCCAGCAGTACTTC

V gene: TRBV7-2
clone size: many
D gene: -
J gene: TRBJ2-1
CDR3 protein: CASSRRQGQTNNEQFF
CDR3 DNA: TGTGCCAGCAGCCGCCGCCAGGGGCAGACAAACAATGAGCAGTTCTTC

V gene: TRBV12-3/TRBV12-4
clone size: -
D gene: -
J gene: TRBJ2-4
CDR3 protein: CASSNDVGLNIQYF
CDR3 DNA: TGTGCCAGCAGTAACGACGTAGGATTAAACATTCAGTACTTC

V gene: TRBV29-1
clone size: -
D gene: -
J gene: TRBJ2-2
CDR3 protein: CSVGDSFSVGELFF
CDR3 DNA: TGCAGCGTTGGCGATAGCTTCTCGGTAGGGGAGCTGTTTTTT

V gene: TRBV5-1
clone size: -
D gene: TRBD1
J gene: TRBJ1-5
CDR3 protein: CASSSETGGNQPQHF
CDR3 DNA: TGCGCCAGCAGCTCCGAGACAGGGGGCAATCAGCCCCAGCATTTT

V gene: TRBV18
clone size: -
D gene: -
J gene: TRBJ1-3
CDR3 protein: CASSPKAVSPSGNTIYF
CDR3 DNA: TGTGCCAGCTCACCGAAGGCGGTCAGTCCGTCTGGAAACACCATATATTTT

V gene: TRBV12-3/TRBV12-4
clone size: many
D gene: TRBD2
J gene: TRBJ2-1
CDR3 protein: CASSGDYANEQFF
CDR3 DNA: TGTGCCAGCAGTGGGGACTATGCGAATGAGCAGTTCTTC

V gene: TRBV6-1
clone size: few
D gene: -
J gene: TRBJ2-7
CDR3 protein: CASKHYSDEQYF
CDR3 DNA: TGTGCCAGCAAACATTATTCGGACGAGCAGTACTTC

V gene: TRBV27
clone size: many
D gene: -
J gene: TRBJ1-1
CDR3 protein: CASSPRTERNTEAFF
CDR3 DNA: TGTGCCAGCAGTCCCCGGACAGAACGGAACACTGAAGCTTTCTTT

V gene: TRBV27
clone size: -
D gene: TRBD2
J gene: TRBJ2-3
CDR3 protein: CASSPLAGLTDAQYF
CDR3 DNA: TGTGCCAGCAGTCCACTAGCGGGTCTCACAGATGCGCAGTATTTT